This T cell receptor beta chain was observed in a study of T and B cells in COVID-19 patients. TRB rearrangements were amplified by multiplex PCR with BIOMED2 TRB-A/B primers. TCRdb itself ran the multiplex PCR reads through MiXCR, one entry per CDR3 protein. The table includes about 11,000 distinct CDR3 sequences, 33% detected once. Each TRB amplification used about 220-500 ng of genomic DNA from blood. V lost 3 bases and J lost 7; bases outside the gene matches: 9. The CDR3 sequence is 16 residues long. CDR1 and CDR2 (germline): MNHEY, SMNVEV (reference sequence). This chain joins TRBV27 and TRBJ1-4; 9 nucleotides match TRBD1. The sample consisted of blood. The clonotype was recovered from a human donor with active COVID-19. CDR3 protein: CASSFLNRGLTEKLFF. The CDR3 DNA reads as TGTGCCAGCAGTTTCCTCAACAGGGGGCTGACTGAAAAACTGTTTTTT.